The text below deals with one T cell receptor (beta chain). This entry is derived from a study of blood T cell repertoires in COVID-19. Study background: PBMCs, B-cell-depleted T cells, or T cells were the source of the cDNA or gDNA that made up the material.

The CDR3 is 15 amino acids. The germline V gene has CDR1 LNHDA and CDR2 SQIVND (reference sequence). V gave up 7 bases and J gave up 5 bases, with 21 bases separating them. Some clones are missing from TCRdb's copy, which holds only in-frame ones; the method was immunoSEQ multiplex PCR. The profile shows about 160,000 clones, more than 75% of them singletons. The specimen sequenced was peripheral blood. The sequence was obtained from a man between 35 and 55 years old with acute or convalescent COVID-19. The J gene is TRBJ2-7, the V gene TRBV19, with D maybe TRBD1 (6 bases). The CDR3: CASNQGRDPKNEQYF. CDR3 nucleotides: TGTGCCAGTAATCAGGGGAGAGACCCCAAAAACGAGCAGTACTTC.